These 7 T cell receptor beta chains were all obtained from the same sample, sequenced in a study of Graves' ophthalmopathy and Graves' hyperthyroidism. CDR3 regions of TCR beta were amplified from RNA transcripts. After a first-round RT-PCR with HTBI primers, a second-round multiplex PCR was run. TCRdb recomputed calls from the multiplex PCR reads with MiXCR, one row per CDR3 protein. The repertoire includes 200,000 to 300,000 distinct CDR3 sequences, around 50% of them detected once, and roughly 50% sits in the top ten. Material for sequencing was peripheral blood. Receptors originate from an adult man with Graves' ophthalmopathy.

V usage is TRBV11-3 and J usage is TRBJ2-7, with TRBD2 as a possible D gene (6 bases). The V gene lost 3 bases and the J gene lost 4 bases, with 10 bases spanning the gap. Germline CDR1 reads SGHNT; CDR2 reads YENEEA. The CDR3 is 13 amino acids. CDR3 protein: CASSLGGRYEQYF. For the CDR3, the DNA is TGTGCCAGCAGCTTGGGGGGTCGGTACGAGCAGTACTTC.

A single count supports this clonotype. The chain couples TRBV7-8 to TRBJ2-6, with 9 bases matching TRBD1. Germline lookup yields CDR1 SGHVS and CDR2 FQNEAQ. V dropped 4 bases and J dropped 5; count of bases not matched to a gene: 3. The CDR3 loop spans 15 amino acids. CDR3: CASSWGQGWANVLTF. The CDR3 bases are TGTGCCAGCAGCTGGGGACAGGGTTGGGCCAACGTCCTGACTTTC.

The rearrangement joins TRBV29-1 to TRBJ2-2, with TRBD2 matching 7 bases. V shed 5 bases and J 0 bases; nucleotides not matched to a gene: 3. This CDR3 is built from 14 residues. Looked up from germline, CDR1 is SQVTM and CDR2 is ANQGSEA. The CDR3 protein is CSVQSGANTGELFF. DNA of the CDR3: TGCAGCGTTCAAAGCGGGGCGAACACCGGGGAGCTGTTTTTT.

This clonotype was found many times. This sequence joins TRBV7-9 and TRBJ1-6; D gene ambiguous. Trimming removed 1 base at V and 13 bases at J, with 11 bases between. Germline CDR1 SEHNR, CDR2 FQNEAQ (reference sequence). The CDR3 extends over 13 amino acids. CDR3 DNA: TGTGCCAGCAGCTTAGTTGCATTGGGTCCCCTCCACTTT. Its translation is CASSLVALGPLHF. The full variable domain, in which reference TRBV7-9 and TRBJ1-6 provide the parts outside the CDR3, is DTGVSQNPRHKITKRGQNVTFRCDPISEHNRLYWYRQTLGQGPEFLTYFQNEAQLEKSRLLSDRFSAERPKGSFSTLEIQRTEQGDSAMYLCASSLVALGPLHFGNGTRLTVT.

This clonotype was seen a few times. The chain recombines TRBV19 with TRBJ1-2; maybe TRBD1 (6 bases). This CDR3 has 12 amino acids. With 5 bases removed from V and 4 bases from J, the gap between germline ends came to 8 bases. CDR1 is LNHDA, CDR2 SQIVND, per germline (reference sequence). The CDR3 spells CASSQGTYGYTF. CDR3 nucleotides: TGTGCCAGTAGTCAGGGGACCTATGGCTACACCTTC.

This clonotype showed up just a few times. This sequence joins TRBV2 and TRBJ2-5, with 11 bases fitting TRBD1. The germline V gene encodes CDR1 SNHLY and CDR2 FYNNEI. This CDR3 comprises 13 residues. The junction had 6 bases not matched to a gene; V was cut back by 6 bases and J by 9 bases. In nucleotides, the CDR3 is TGTGCCAGCAGCGGCGTGGGACAGGGGGCCCAGTACTTC. It translates to CASSGVGQGAQYF.

J is TRBJ2-2 and V is TRBV15; 7 bases match TRBD1. The V and J ends lost 0 bases and 2 bases, in that order; junction bases with no gene match: 12. CDR3 length: 19 amino acids. Looked up from germline, CDR1 is LNHNV and CDR2 is YYDKDF (reference sequence). The CDR3 spells CATSRDATEGAGNTGELFF. The DNA for the CDR3 is TGTGCCACCAGCAGAGACGCTACCGAGGGGGCCGGTAACACCGGGGAGCTGTTTTTT. Full variable domain (rest looked up from reference TRBV15 and TRBJ2-2): DAMVIQNPRYQVTQFGKPVTLSCSQTLNHNVMYWYQQKSSQAPKLLFHYYDKDFNNEADTPDNFQSRRPNTSFCFLDIRSPGLGDTAMYLCATSRDATEGAGNTGELFFGEGSRLTVL.